The clone carrying this T cell receptor beta chain was recorded a few times. The antigen remains undetermined. The sample comes from a study of regulatory T cells in long-lasting Graves disease. Study-wide results and caveats: Persistent patients had more shared public clonotypes (roughly 2,500) than new patients (approximately 920).

There are 19 residues in the CDR3. V lost 5 bases, J lost 0 bases, and 12 bases stayed unmatched. Germline lookup yields CDR1 ENHRY and CDR2 SYGVKD. The time point denotes: newly diagnosed GD, antithyroid drugs for less than 3 months. Isolated PBMC RNA provided the starting material for the TCR library. iRepertoire HTBI primers and Arm-PCR of CDR3 regions built TCR beta libraries. TCRdb reprocessed the multiplex PCR reads with MiXCR, giving one entry per CDR3 protein. The repertoire holds roughly 440,000 distinct CDR3 sequences, roughly 15% seen once, with under 30% in the top ten. The sample was also linked to a second study, of T cells in Graves' hyperthyroidism and ophthalmopathy. Per that paper: Those with hyperthyroidism were 18 to 65 years old, newly diagnosed, and ill for under 2 months.

This chain uses TRBV10-3 with TRBJ2-1; 11 bases agree with TRBD1. The sequence derives from a young woman with Graves disease. Sequencing was performed on peripheral blood mononuclear cells (PBMCs), taken at new diagnosis, from a patient treated with antithyroid drugs. This CDR3 reads CAISPGQGEVSSSYNEQFF. The CDR3 DNA reads as TGTGCCATCAGTCCGGGACAGGGGGAAGTATCGAGCTCCTACAATGAGCAGTTCTTC.